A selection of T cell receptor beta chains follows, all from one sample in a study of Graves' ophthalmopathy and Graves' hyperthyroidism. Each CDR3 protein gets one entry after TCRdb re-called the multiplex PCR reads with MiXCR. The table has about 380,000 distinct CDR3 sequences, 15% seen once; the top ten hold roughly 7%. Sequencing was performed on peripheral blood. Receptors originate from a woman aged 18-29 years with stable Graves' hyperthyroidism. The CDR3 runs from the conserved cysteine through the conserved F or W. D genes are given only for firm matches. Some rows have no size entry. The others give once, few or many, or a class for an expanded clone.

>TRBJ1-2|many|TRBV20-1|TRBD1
TGCAGTGCCTCGACAGGGCCTAACTATGGCTACACCTTC
CSASTGPNYGYTF
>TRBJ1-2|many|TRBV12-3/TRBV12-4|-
TGTGCCAGCAGTACAGGGCACGTTAACTATGGCTACACCTTC
CASSTGHVNYGYTF
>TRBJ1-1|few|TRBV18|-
TGTGCCAGCTCAATAGACAGAGCTGAAGCTTTCTTT
CASSIDRAEAFF
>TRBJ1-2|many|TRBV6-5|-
TGTGCCAGCAGCTCCGGAATTCCCTATGGCTACACCTTC
CASSSGIPYGYTF
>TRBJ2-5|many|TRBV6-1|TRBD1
TGTGCCAGCAGAAACGGACAGGGAAGAGGAGAGACCCAGTACTTC
CASRNGQGRGETQYF
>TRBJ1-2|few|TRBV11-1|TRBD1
TGTGCCAGCAGCTTAGCGGGACAGGGGGCATTCGGCTATGGCTACACCTTC
CASSLAGQGAFGYGYTF
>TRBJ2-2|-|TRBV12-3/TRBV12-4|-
TGTGCCAGCAGTTTAAGGGGGGCGGGAACCGGGGAGCTGTTTTTT
CASSLRGAGTGELFF
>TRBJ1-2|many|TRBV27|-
TGTGCCAGCCGGGGGGGTTCGAGGGGCTACACCTTC
CASRGGSRGYTF
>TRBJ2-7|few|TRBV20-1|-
TGCAGTGCTAGGTCAATCACGGGGCCCGCCTACGAGCAGTACTTC
CSARSITGPAYEQYF
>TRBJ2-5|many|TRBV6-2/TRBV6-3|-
TGTGCCAGCAGTTACCCGACTAGTTCCTCGTCTGAGACCCAGTACTTC
CASSYPTSSSSETQYF
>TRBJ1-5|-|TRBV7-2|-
TGTGCCAGCAGCTTAGGGGCGCGCTTCAATCAGCCCCAGCATTTT
CASSLGARFNQPQHF
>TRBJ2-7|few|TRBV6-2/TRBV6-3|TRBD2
TGTGCCAGCAGTTATGAGGAAGCGGGGCCCTACGAGCAGTACTTC
CASSYEEAGPYEQYF
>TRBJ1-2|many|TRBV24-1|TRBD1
TGTGCCACCAGTGGGGACAGGGAGTCGTTTGGCTACACCTTC
CATSGDRESFGYTF
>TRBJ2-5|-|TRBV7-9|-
TGTGCCAGCAGCTTAACGGGACACCAAGAGACCCAGTACTTC
CASSLTGHQETQYF
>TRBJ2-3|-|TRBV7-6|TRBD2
TGTGCCAGCCTCGGGGGGGTCGGTACGGAGTATTTT
CASLGGVGTEYF